Shown below are 27 T cell receptor beta chains from a single sample sequenced in a study of T cell responses to AZD1222 COVID-19 vaccine. Using immunoSEQ multiplex PCR, the repertoire was profiled, and TCRdb retains in-frame clones only, with some absent. This table holds roughly 200,000 clones, roughly 94% found once. This sample comprised peripheral blood, obtained 28 days after the second dose of the MenACWY control vaccine. The receptors were sampled from an adult who received the MenACWY meningococcal vaccine as a control.

As to this clone: Other DNA sequences in this specimen translate into the identical CDR3. The chain carries TRBV7-9 and TRBJ1-4; D is unresolved. This CDR3 region has 11 residues. In germline, CDR1 is SEHNR, CDR2 FQNEAQ (reference sequence). V was pared by 3 bases and J by 11 bases, with 7 bases between. CDR3 sequence: CASSLGGKLFF. Written as DNA, the CDR3 is TGTGCCAGCAGCTTGGGTGGTAAACTGTTTTTT.

The chain employs TRBV27 and TRBJ2-1, with 8 bases matching TRBD1. Germline V gene data show CDR1 as MNHEY and CDR2 as SMNVEV (reference sequence). The CDR3 totals 15 residues. The trim removed 5 bases at V and 7 bases at J, leaving 10 bases unmatched. CDR3 sequence: CASSPSRGRRNEQFF. The CDR3 nucleotides read TGTGCCAGCAGTCCCTCCAGGGGGCGAAGGAATGAGCAGTTCTTC.

The rearrangement joins TRBV20-1 to TRBJ2-7; D remains unclear. The CDR3 runs to 13 residues. The germline V gene has CDR1 DFQATT and CDR2 SNEGSKA (reference sequence). The V and J ends lost 3 bases and 2 bases respectively, with 11 bases between them. CDR3 DNA sequence: TGCAGTGCTAGTCCGCCAGTGCCCTACGAGCAGTACTTC. Translating it yields CSASPPVPYEQYF.

J is TRBJ2-1 and V is TRBV11-1; 14 bases match TRBD2. The ends lost 5 bases at V and 9 bases at J; junction bases unmatched: 6. Germline values: CDR1 SGHAT, CDR2 FQDESV (reference sequence). The CDR3 is 15 residues long. The CDR3 DNA sequence: TGTGCCAGCAGCCCGGGACTAGCGGGAGCGATTGAGCAGTTCTTC. Its protein is CASSPGLAGAIEQFF.

The chain recombines TRBV6-5 with TRBJ1-6, with D possibly being TRBD1 (6 bases). CDR1 and CDR2 from the germline V gene are MNHEY and SVGAGI. Deletions cut 7 bases from V and 8 bases from J, with 12 bases between. This CDR3 has 13 amino acids. CDR3 sequence: CASIDRLYSPLHF. The CDR3 DNA sequence: TGTGCCAGCATAGACAGGCTGTATTCACCCCTCCACTTT.

V usage is TRBV19 and J usage is TRBJ1-1, with D possibly being TRBD1 (5 bases). This CDR3 comprises 14 residues. V lost 9 bases and J 0 bases, leaving 14 bases between the germline ends. The germline V gene encodes CDR1 LNHDA and CDR2 SQIVND (reference sequence). The CDR3 DNA is TGTGCCAGCGCACCGGGACCTATGAACACTGAAGCTTTCTTT. Translated, it gives CASAPGPMNTEAFF.

This chain connects TRBV2 to TRBJ1-2, with 7 positions matching TRBD1. Germline lookup yields CDR1 SNHLY and CDR2 FYNNEI. The CDR3 consists of 14 residues. Trimming cost V 6 bases and J 5 bases; bases outside gene matches: 9. CDR3 nucleotides: TGTGCCAGCAGCCTCGCAGGGGGGGAGTATGGCTACACCTTC. Amino acid sequence: CASSLAGGEYGYTF. The whole variable domain, filled in from reference TRBV2 and TRBJ1-2, reads EPEVTQTPSHQVTQMGQEVILRCVPISNHLYFYWYRQILGQKVEFLVSFYNNEISEKSEIFDDQFSVERPDGSNFTLKIRSTKLEDSAMYFCASSLAGGEYGYTFGSGTRLTVV.

The chain couples TRBV27 to TRBJ2-3, with D possibly matching TRBD2 (6 bases). Per the germline V gene, CDR1 is MNHEY and CDR2 is SMNVEV (reference sequence). The CDR3 length is 12 residues. The V end was cut by 5 bases, the J end by 4 bases, with 7 bases between. In DNA, the CDR3 is TGTGCCAGCAGTCGGGGGTCAGATACGCAGTATTTT. Its translation: CASSRGSDTQYF.

The chain is built from TRBV5-6 and TRBJ1-5; D is unresolved. The CDR3 contains 16 residues. Germline CDR1 and CDR2: SGHDT and YYEEEE. Deletions cut 0 bases from V and 3 bases from J, with 13 bases between. In DNA form, the CDR3 reads TGTGCCAGCAGCTTGGGGGCAGCCGATAACAATCAGCCCCAGCATTTT. Protein product: CASSLGAADNNQPQHF.

The chain carries TRBV15 and TRBJ1-1, with 11 nucleotides matching TRBD1. The germline CDR1 and CDR2 sequences are LNHNV and YYDKDF (reference sequence). The CDR3 is 14 amino acids. Unmatched junction bases numbered 3, after V lost 3 bases and J lost 6 bases. For the CDR3, the DNA is TGTGCCACCAGCAGGGACAGGGGGCTCGCTGAAGCTTTCTTT. Its protein is CATSRDRGLAEAFF.

With regard to this clone: Other nucleotide sequences in the sample specify the same CDR3. The DNA of the CDR3 is TGTGCCAGCTCACCCGGGACTGGCTCCTACGAGCAGTACTTC. Translating it yields CASSPGTGSYEQYF. The genes are TRBV18 and TRBJ2-7; weak D call: TRBD2 (6 bases). Trimming left V 3 bases short and J 0 bases short, with 9 bases between. Germline CDR1 reads KGHSH; CDR2 reads LQKENI. The CDR3 sequence is 14 residues long. Filled out from reference TRBV18 and TRBJ2-7, the complete variable domain reads NAGVMQNPRHLVRRRGQEARLRCSPMKGHSHVYWYRQLPEEGLKFMVYLQKENIIDESGMPKERFSAEFPKEGPSILRIQQVVRGDSAAYFCASSPGTGSYEQYFGPGTRLTVT.

The chain couples TRBV10-3 to TRBJ1-3; D unclear. The V end lost 8 bases, the J end lost 0 bases, and 14 bases lay between the germline ends. The germline gives CDR1 ENHRY, CDR2 SYGVKD. The CDR3 is 15 residues long. CDR3: CAIGDSEASGNTIYF. In DNA, the CDR3 is TGTGCCATCGGCGATTCAGAGGCCTCTGGAAACACCATATATTTT.

A single count supports this clone. The chain carries TRBV28 and TRBJ1-5; D not certain. CDR1 and CDR2 (germline): MDHEN, SYDVKM. The V end was cut by 5 bases, the J end by 6 bases, with 11 bases between. The CDR3 has 13 amino acids. CDR3 in amino acids: CASSPIGSQPQHF. CDR3 coding DNA: TGTGCCAGCAGTCCCATTGGCTCTCAGCCCCAGCATTTT.

The chain uses TRBV27 and TRBJ2-2; 15 bases map to TRBD2. Per germline, CDR1 MNHEY and CDR2 SMNVEV (reference sequence). V was clipped by 5 bases and J by 3 bases; unmatched bases: 10. The CDR3 runs 19 residues. CDR3 sequence (DNA): TGTGCCAGCAGTACACCCGGGACTAGCGGGAGGAGGGACACCGGGGAGCTGTTTTTT. Its translation is CASSTPGTSGRRDTGELFF.

The chain is built from TRBV7-8 and TRBJ2-3, with D tentatively TRBD1 (5 bases). The CDR3 spans 14 residues. Trimming took 5 bases from V and 1 from J, leaving 10 bases between them. Germline V gives CDR1 SGHVS, CDR2 FQNEAQ. The CDR3 spells CASSPPTGTDTQYF. The DNA for the CDR3 is TGTGCCAGCAGCCCCCCGACAGGCACAGATACGCAGTATTTT.

Only one count was recorded for this clone. The V and J genes are TRBV28 and TRBJ2-1, with TRBD2 matching over 10 bases. The CDR3 is 17 amino acids. V gave up 1 base and J gave up 7 bases; unmatched junction bases: 10. Per the germline V gene, CDR1 is MDHEN and CDR2 is SYDVKM. For the CDR3, the DNA is TGTGCCAGCAGTTTATCCCCTATAGCGGGGGGTACGAATGAGCAGTTCTTC. Its translation: CASSLSPIAGGTNEQFF.

This clone was picked up one time. V gene TRBV28 combines with J gene TRBJ1-2; 9 bases are shared with TRBD1. Per the germline V gene, CDR1 is MDHEN and CDR2 is SYDVKM. Trimming cost V 5 bases and J 7 bases; bases outside gene matches: 5. The CDR3 is 13 amino acids. The CDR3 coding sequence is TGTGCCAGCAGTCTACAGGGGGCGATTGGCTACACCTTC. Protein product: CASSLQGAIGYTF.

V is TRBV18 and J is TRBJ1-1; D may be TRBD1 (6 bases). Germline loops: CDR1 KGHSH, CDR2 LQKENI. Between the trimmed V and J ends, which lost 2 bases and 0 bases, there was a span of 7 bases. The CDR3 has 14 amino acids. Written as DNA, the CDR3 is TGTGCCAGCTCACCAACAGGGATGAACACTGAAGCTTTCTTT. Its protein is CASSPTGMNTEAFF. The variable domain in full, completed from reference TRBV18 and TRBJ1-1, reads NAGVMQNPRHLVRRRGQEARLRCSPMKGHSHVYWYRQLPEEGLKFMVYLQKENIIDESGMPKERFSAEFPKEGPSILRIQQVVRGDSAAYFCASSPTGMNTEAFFGQGTRLTVV.

The genes are TRBV11-1 and TRBJ1-4, with D unresolved. V shed 3 bases and J shed 8 bases, with 10 bases lying between them. Per the germline V gene, CDR1 is SGHAT and CDR2 is FQDESV (reference sequence). The length of the CDR3 is 13 residues. The CDR3 region has the DNA TGTGCCAGCAGCTTCGCCGGGTCGGAAAAACTGTTTTTT. It translates to CASSFAGSEKLFF. The whole variable domain, filled in from reference TRBV11-1 and TRBJ1-4, reads EAEVAQSPRYKITEKSQAVAFWCDPISGHATLYWYRQILGQGPELLVQFQDESVVDDSQLPKDRFSAERLKGVDSTLKIQPAELGDSAMYLCASSFAGSEKLFFGSGTQLSVL.

This chain links TRBV15 with TRBJ2-5; D might be TRBD2 (7 bases). Germline V CDR1 and CDR2: LNHNV, YYDKDF (reference sequence). The CDR3 totals 14 residues. Trimming took off 1 base at V and 5 bases at J, with 11 bases between the two ends. The CDR3 nucleotides read TGTGCCACCAGCAGAGGAAGGGGGGGCGAGACCCAGTACTTC. Protein: CATSRGRGGETQYF.

V usage is TRBV5-1 and J usage is TRBJ2-7; D may be TRBD1 or TRBD2 (5 bases each). Germline CDR1 and CDR2: SGHRS and YFSETQ. The V end was cut by 3 bases, the J end by 2 bases, with 12 bases between. This CDR3 contains 14 residues. Here the CDR3 DNA reads TGCGCCAGCAGCTCCCGGGACGGGACCTACGAGCAGTACTTC. This codes for CASSSRDGTYEQYF.

This clone appeared a few times. The CDR3 nucleotides are TGTGCCAGCAGCTTATCTTTTAGCGGGGTGGATACGCAGTATTTT. Amino acids: CASSLSFSGVDTQYF. The J gene is TRBJ2-3, the V gene TRBV7-3; 8 nucleotides agree with TRBD2. The CDR3 consists of 15 residues. Germline V gene lookup returns CDR1 SGHTA and CDR2 FQGTGA. The V segment lost 2 bases and the J segment 6 bases; nucleotides outside the gene matches: 7.

The chain couples TRBV3-1 (or the pseudogene TRBV3-2) to TRBJ2-2; D not certain. This CDR3 region has 12 residues. V shed 9 bases and J shed 2 bases, with 7 bases lying between them. The V gene's germline CDR1 is LGHDT and CDR2 YNNKEL (reference sequence). CDR3 in amino acids: CASKPNTGELFF. The CDR3 DNA reads TGTGCCAGTAAGCCCAACACCGGGGAGCTGTTTTTT.

The chain joins TRBV28 to TRBJ2-7; TRBD2 matches at 12 bases. Per the germline V gene, CDR1 is MDHEN and CDR2 is SYDVKM. CDR3 length equals 16 residues. The junction had 8 bases not matched to a gene; V was cut back by 5 bases and J by 3 bases. The CDR3 loop is CASSLTLAGGDYEQYF. The CDR3 coding sequence is TGTGCCAGCAGTCTTACCCTAGCGGGAGGGGACTACGAGCAGTACTTC. Using reference TRBV28 and TRBJ2-7 for the parts outside the CDR3, the full variable domain is DVKVTQSSRYLVKRTGEKVFLECVQDMDHENMFWYRQDPGLGLRLIYFSYDVKMKEKGDIPEGYSVSREKKERFSLILESASTNQTSMYLCASSLTLAGGDYEQYFGPGTRLTVT.

The chain joins TRBV3-1 (or the pseudogene TRBV3-2) to TRBJ1-6, with 8 bases matching TRBD1. Germline values: CDR1 LGHDT, CDR2 YNNKEL (reference sequence). The junction had 3 bases not matched to a gene; V was cut back by 1 base and J by 7 bases. The length of the CDR3 is 15 residues. The CDR3 DNA sequence: TGTGCCAGCAGCCAAGCACAGGGGGGGAATTCACCCCTCCACTTT. Translated, it gives CASSQAQGGNSPLHF.

The rearrangement uses TRBV5-4 and TRBJ2-7; TRBD1 might be the D (8 bases). The CDR3 covers 13 residues. Germline CDR1 SGHNT, CDR2 YYREEE (reference sequence). V was cut by 4 bases and J by 5 bases, with 13 bases left in between. The CDR3 here is CASSRTGTNEQYF. The CDR3 DNA sequence: TGTGCCAGCAGCCGGACAGGGACTAACGAGCAGTACTTC.

This clone was picked up one time. The genes are TRBV25-1 and TRBJ1-4, with D possibly TRBD1 on 5 matching bases. Germline CDR1 is MGHDK and CDR2 is SYGVNS. Trimming left V 1 base short and J 8 bases short, with 8 bases between. The CDR3 extends over 13 amino acids. Here the CDR3 DNA reads TGTGCCAGCAGTGAATTGGGGGAGGAAAAACTGTTTTTT. The encoded protein is CASSELGEEKLFF.